This paragraph covers one T cell receptor (beta chain) sequence. These data belong to a study of technical replicates of blood from several donors. The method was immunoSEQ multiplex PCR; TCRdb's version includes in-frame clones alone and lacks a portion of them. The sample has fewer than 100,000 clones, approximately 94% seen once. The CDR3 covers 14 residues. V gave up 2 bases and J gave up 8 bases, with 16 bases separating them. Per the germline V gene, CDR1 is SGHNT and CDR2 is YYREEE (reference sequence). Sequenced input: T cells isolated from PBMCs. This TCR was sampled from a human donor in good health. This rearrangement joins TRBV5-4 to TRBJ1-2; no firm D call. Here the CDR3 DNA reads TGTGCCAGCAGCTTCTCAGGTTCTGCAGAGGGCTACACCTTC. It translates to CASSFSGSAEGYTF.